These T cell receptor beta chains were read from a single sample in a study of PD-L1 blockade in urothelial cancer. Generated by immunoSEQ multiplex PCR, the TCRdb table keeps only in-frame clones and is missing some. The profile shows 85,000 to 95,000 clones, around 90% of them singletons. The material was PBMCs, obtained around atezolizumab (anti-PD-L1) treatment. These receptors all stem from a man in his sixties with urothelial cancer. Both conserved end residues are part of each CDR3. A D gene is named only where the DNA matches it firmly. Clone size is shown for a subset of rows, as once, few, many or a class of expanded clone.

>TRBJ1-5|-|TRBV7-8|-|17
CASTKTRVLTPNQPQHF
TGTGCCAGCACAAAGACCAGGGTCCTGACCCCCAATCAGCCCCAGCATTTT
>TRBJ2-5|-|TRBV28|TRBD1|14
CASSSGGQGETQYF
TGTGCCAGCAGTTCTGGTGGACAGGGAGAGACCCAGTACTTC
>TRBJ2-4|-|TRBV6-1|TRBD1|14
CASTDRATKNIQYF
TGTGCCAGCACTGACAGGGCGACCAAAAACATTCAGTACTTC
>TRBJ2-3|-|TRBV7-8|TRBD2|20
CASSLETGGFSGRYTDTQYF
TGTGCCAGCAGCTTAGAAACAGGGGGTTTTAGCGGGAGGTACACAGATACGCAGTATTTT
>TRBJ2-5|-|TRBV5-4|-|14
CASSTPLVQETQYF
TGTGCCAGCAGCACGCCCCTAGTCCAGGAGACCCAGTACTTC
>TRBJ1-1|-|TRBV19|-|18
CASSIDRFGMSQQPEAFF
TGTGCCAGTAGTATAGACCGTTTTGGAATGAGTCAACAGCCTGAAGCTTTCTTT
>TRBJ2-1|-|TRBV10-1|-|15
CASRGDSVGDNEQFF
TGCGCCAGCAGGGGGGACTCAGTAGGTGACAATGAGCAGTTCTTC
>TRBJ2-7|-|TRBV4-2|-|13
CASSQVPRDEQYF
TGTGCCAGCAGCCAAGTCCCGAGGGACGAGCAGTACTTC
>TRBJ2-3|few|TRBV2|TRBD2|16
CASRWTSGVTTDTQYF
TGTGCCAGCAGATGGACTAGCGGGGTTACTACAGATACGCAGTATTTT
>TRBJ2-2|-|TRBV6-6|TRBD1|16
CASSSDRGSNTGELFF
TGTGCCAGCAGTTCCGACAGGGGTAGTAACACCGGGGAGCTGTTTTTT
>TRBJ1-4|few|TRBV5-1|TRBD1|15
CASSPGQGRGEKLFF
TGCGCCAGCAGCCCCGGACAGGGGAGGGGAGAAAAACTGTTTTTT
>TRBJ1-1|-|TRBV7-2|TRBD1|15
CASSLVGTGGPEAFF
TGTGCCAGCAGCTTAGTGGGGACAGGGGGCCCTGAAGCTTTCTTT
>TRBJ2-5|-|TRBV6-5|-|15
CASSYSRLPQETQYF
TGTGCCAGCAGTTACTCTCGACTCCCCCAAGAGACCCAGTACTTC
>TRBJ1-2|once|TRBV11-2|TRBD1|12
CASSSQGVGYTF
TGTGCCAGCAGCTCCCAGGGGGTTGGCTACACCTTC
>TRBJ1-2|-|TRBV6-5|TRBD1|13
CASSPDRVYGYTF
TGTGCCAGCAGCCCGGACAGGGTCTATGGCTACACCTTC
>TRBJ2-5|-|TRBV5-4|-|13
CASSPGQQETQYF
TGTGCCAGCAGCCCGGGACAACAAGAGACCCAGTACTTC
>TRBJ1-2|-|TRBV30|-|11
CAWSPIYGYTF
TGTGCCTGGAGTCCAATCTATGGCTACACCTTC
>TRBJ1-1|-|TRBV7-6|TRBD1|15
CASSIRTGTGTEAFF
TGTGCCAGCAGCATACGGACAGGGACGGGCACTGAAGCTTTCTTT
>TRBJ1-1|-|TRBV7-2|TRBD1|13
CASSLGQVAEAFF
TGTGCCAGCAGCCTGGGACAGGTCGCTGAAGCTTTCTTT
>TRBJ2-5|-|TRBV5-5|-|14
CASGGGGRGETQYF
TGTGCCAGCGGGGGCGGCGGAAGGGGAGAGACCCAGTACTTC
>TRBJ1-1|-|TRBV21-1|-|17
CASSKAVPGQENTEAFF
TGTGCCAGCAGCAAAGCCGTACCGGGACAAGAGAACACTGAAGCTTTCTTT
>TRBJ2-5|-|TRBV29-1|-|13
CSVDGGGVGTQYF
TGCAGCGTTGACGGAGGGGGCGTTGGGACCCAGTACTTC
>TRBJ2-1|-|TRBV23-1|TRBD2|18
CASSQSLPGTGRDNEQFF
TGCGCCAGCAGTCAATCGTTGCCGGGGACGGGGAGGGACAATGAGCAGTTCTTC
>TRBJ2-7|-|TRBV10-3|-|13
CAISEQGGYEQYF
TGTGCCATCAGCGAACAGGGGGGGTACGAGCAGTACTTC
>TRBJ1-4|once|TRBV29-1|TRBD1|12
CSARDRNEKLFF
TGCAGCGCGAGGGACAGAAATGAAAAACTGTTTTTT
>TRBJ1-3|once|TRBV5-6|-|18
CASSLGEAGWLGGNTIYF
TGTGCCAGCAGCTTGGGCGAAGCAGGGTGGTTAGGTGGAAACACCATATATTTT
>TRBJ2-3|-|TRBV4-2|TRBD2|17
CASSQISSGGLTDTQYF
TGTGCCAGCAGCCAGATTTCTAGCGGGGGGCTCACAGATACGCAGTATTTT
>TRBJ1-2|-|TRBV6-5|TRBD1|14
CASSIDRGISGYTF
TGTGCCAGCAGTATCGACAGGGGGATTAGTGGCTACACCTTC
>TRBJ2-3|-|TRBV4-3|-|16
CASSQRQVSSTDTQYF
TGCGCCAGCAGCCAGCGACAGGTTTCTAGCACAGATACGCAGTATTTT
>TRBJ2-7|-|TRBV7-2|TRBD1|13
CASRSGGRYEQYF
TGTGCCAGCAGATCAGGGGGCCGCTACGAGCAGTACTTC
>TRBJ2-3|-|TRBV27|TRBD2|15
CATYPGPGGPDTQYF
TGTGCCACCTATCCGGGACCGGGGGGGCCAGATACGCAGTATTTT
>TRBJ2-1|once|TRBV11-1|TRBD2|16
CASSPQTSGRYNEQFF
TGTGCCAGCAGCCCCCAGACTAGCGGGAGATACAATGAGCAGTTCTTC
>TRBJ2-3|-|TRBV2|TRBD2|17
CASSWIVGRTSGDTQYF
TGTGCCAGCAGTTGGATCGTCGGGAGGACCTCTGGAGATACGCAGTATTTT